This T cell receptor beta chain appears in the sequencing data of a study of cytomegalovirus exposure and HLA in healthy donors (dated by TCRdb to about 2017). Background on the whole study: According to an earlier analysis of a few hundred of the donors, about 179 million T cells yielded 100 million or so unique TCR beta sequences and approximately 280 Gb of sequence data. An early release that covered about 600 HLA-typed donors contained approximately 290 gigabases of sequencing data and 80 million or so unique TCR sequences. Among the approximately 400 genotyped donors, approximately 82% belonged to the genetic ancestry cluster associated with self-reported Caucasian donors. The study aimed to test whether cataloging public T cell receptors could reveal signatures of past pathogen exposure. The T cell repertoires of several hundred subjects were profiled by immunosequencing and related to cytomegalovirus serostatus. Along with the approximately 620-subject first cohort, a separate validation cohort of approximately 110 different subjects was used. The study combined high-throughput TCR immunosequencing, statistical association of individual TCRs with disease status, and machine learning to predict cytomegalovirus infection status. In a later analysis, previously published TCR beta repertoires from more than 500 donors were re-analyzed and high-resolution HLA genotyping was added so that TCR occurrence patterns could be studied. In the later analysis, no new phenotypic data were used to find candidate immune exposures; instead, reliance was placed on TCR beta sequences and their occurrence across donors. In an earlier analysis of 587 of the donors, high-throughput TCR beta sequencing was used to judge whether each TCR beta V gene segment behaved as functional or pseudogenic. Donor age, sex, ethnicity and CMV serostatus were collected together with the repertoire data. Genome-wide SNP genotypes for about 60% of the roughly 700 donors were used in a later genetic analysis, which treated that subset as a discovery cohort. All discovery cohort repertoires had been generated using a single sequencing platform. Both class I and class II loci were covered by HLA typing, at four-digit resolution. Typing coverage varied by locus: roughly 629-640 donors for A, B, C, DRB1 and DQB1; some 520 for DQA1; about 600 for DPA1; 450 to 480 for DPB1. Because of strong linkage in the cohort, roughly five DR-DQ haplotypes were treated as single units for association and clustering. Among roughly 400 genotyped donors of the cohort, an average of around 220,000 unique TCR beta nucleotide sequences was sequenced per donor, of which about 20% were non-productive.

In total, just over 650 healthy bone marrow donors made up the cohort. At the time of sampling, all cohort members were nominally healthy, though unrecorded immune exposures were likely present. The donor was CMV seropositive and was included in the group of 250 to 300 seropositive cohort members. Each donor provided a peripheral blood sample, and peripheral blood mononuclear cells were used for TCR beta sequencing. Genomic DNA extraction from the blood cell samples was performed with the Qiagen DNeasy Blood Extraction Kit. The library was built by means of the immunoSEQ multiplex PCR assay. For the multiplex PCR, a mixture combining 60 forward primers for TCR Vbeta segments and 13 reverse primers for TCR Jbeta segments was used. Amplification of the CDR3 region of rearranged TCR beta genes was performed with a multiplex PCR assay on genomic DNA. Amplified TCR beta libraries were sequenced as 87-base-pair reads on the Illumina HiSeq System. The study's processing was this. In a later analysis, roughly 80 million unique TCR beta chains were counted across the 666 repertoires, and some 10 million of these chains were shared by at least two donors. To remove PCR and sequencing errors, raw reads were error-corrected and collapsed into unique sequences using a nearest-neighbor algorithm that merged closely related sequences. CDR3 sequences were aligned to IMGT reference sequences to assign V, D and J gene segments. For a sequence to be retained, a match of at least six nucleotides to both a V gene segment and a J gene segment was required. A rearrangement was called productive if the CDR3 had no stop codons and remained in frame with V and J, and every other rearrangement was called non-productive. Following IMGT convention, CDR3 was defined as the stretch from the second conserved V-encoded cysteine up to the conserved J-encoded phenylalanine. The earlier analysis of about 640 of the donors excluded any sequence lacking an unambiguous match to a single V gene segment. In an earlier analysis of almost 600 of the donors, a V segment was called functional when productive rearrangements were above 56.7%, and segregating when the standard deviation between donors exceeded 5%. A statistical classification framework was built to diagnose cytomegalovirus status from the catalog of TCR beta chain sequences. In a later analysis, TCR nucleotide sequences were compared against IMGT/GENE-DB human TR gene sequences so that V and J genes could be assigned. The TCRdist pipeline was used in a later analysis to assign CDR3 sequences and most-parsimonious VDJ recombination scenarios. In a later analysis, each TCR beta chain was defined by its CDR3 amino acid sequence together with its V-gene family, and reads lacking a unique V-gene family were excluded. To address suspected cross-contamination and a sequencing artifact, a later analysis removed around 600 highly shared, low-generation-probability nucleotide sequences. In a later analysis, a clonal expansion index for each public chain was calculated from normalized within-repertoire ranks of inferred template counts. Generation probabilities in a later analysis came from a VDJ recombination model fitted to out-of-frame rearrangements, and those results were checked against IGoR. In a later analysis, TCR-TCR, TCR-HLA and TCR-CMV co-occurrence was scored with hypergeometric tests, and a repertoire-size bias correction was applied to TCR pairs. To estimate false discovery rates, a later analysis permuted the HLA or CMV assignments 20 times. In a later analysis, co-occurring TCRs were grouped using DBSCAN, and TCRdist sequence similarity was added for clustering within HLA-allele-positive subsets. Repertoires with fewer than 30,000 or more than 120,000 public chains, plus five repertoires with anomalous nucleotide sharing, were excluded from co-occurrence clustering. The table was pulled from immuneACCESS by TCRdb, which kept in-frame rearrangements only. Such tables lose some clones; where checked, under half of the loss comes from unresolved V genes, and the rest has no known cause. Clone size and V and J calls were adopted from that table, with D and trimming inferred from the DNA. The sample table shows tens of thousands of clones, and approximately 90% are seen once. 8% of the sample comes from the top ten.

On the study overall, not on this receptor specifically: A later analysis reported that several top co-occurrence clusters appeared linked to parvovirus B19, influenza, CMV and Epstein-Barr virus. In the study, around 150 TCR beta chains were listed as associated with cytomegalovirus. Some IMGT-functional V segments, including TRBV6-2 and TRBV6-3, could not be told apart with the 87-base-pair reads, so those segments were excluded. Only TCR beta chains were sequenced in this cohort, and the absence of alpha or paired-chain data limited detectable features. Correlated functional status among segregating V segments might reflect linkage disequilibrium, but an unknown experimental factor could not be ruled out. Across donors, most TCR sequences were observed very rarely, whereas some public TCRs were present in many individuals. According to a later analysis, TCR association rates differed among HLA loci, with DRB1 alleles showing the most associated TCRs and HLA-C alleles showing the fewest. In a later genetic analysis, fewer N-insertions in productive TCRs were reported among donors in an Asian-associated ancestry cluster than the roughly 640-donor mean. A later analysis associated some 17,000 TCR beta sequences with specific HLA alleles at a false discovery rate of 0.05. Three of the identified cytomegalovirus-associated TCR beta chains were confirmed in vitro to be specific for cytomegalovirus antigens. According to the authors, the approach could potentially be generalized to other disease states and immunological phenotypes. Sequencing depth was assumed to be roughly uniform across donors in the presence/absence analyses, though that assumption may not hold. A cluster of highly shared sequence variants was judged likely to be a technical artifact of the sequencing pipeline. Broadly in line with IMGT annotations, most TCR beta V segments showed up in productive rearrangements about 87% or about 30% of the time in an earlier analysis of about 500 of the donors. A later genetic analysis associated a missense DCLRE1C variant with V-gene and J-gene trimming of TCR beta chains, and an independent cohort replicated the association. According to a later analysis, most CMV-associated TCR beta chains appeared to be HLA-restricted, and the HLA associations seemed to be driven largely by CMV exposure. In both the original and validation cohorts, the classifier was reported to diagnose cytomegalovirus status with high specificity and sensitivity. Seventeen rarely observed V segments, including chromosome 9 orphons, were excluded from the earlier analysis of several hundred of the donors because counts were too low. A further reported finding was that TCR beta sequences accurately predicted the HLA-A and HLA-B alleles for most subjects in the first cohort. In a later analysis, HLA-associated TCR beta chains showed more clonal expansion and lower generation probabilities than non-associated chains that were equally common. Because HLA typing was unavailable for some donors at each locus, only the typed subset was used in association tests. When HLA alleles, especially DR and DQ, strongly co-occurred, TCR associations were difficult to assign to individual alleles. For the cohort, immune exposure information was limited to CMV serostatus.

There are 19 amino acids in the CDR3, from cysteine to phenylalanine inclusive. Only the CDR3 part of the read is kept: 57 bases, read in frame from the first base. V ends up 3 bases short and J 3 bases short, with an unmatched junction base count of 13. The germline V gene supplies CDR1 MGHRA and CDR2 YSYEKL. Points on this clone: The specificity of this receptor is unknown. No base-level quality is on record; no much larger clone is a single base apart.

This clonotype was obtained from a woman aged 40 to 50 in good health and CMV-seropositive. The sequence joins TRBV4-1 to TRBJ2-4, with 11 bases aligning to TRBD2. The sequenced sample was PBMCs. The nucleotides are TGCGCCAGCAGCCATCTGGGACTAGCGGAACCCGGAGGCAAAAACATTCAGTACTTC. Its protein is CASSHLGLAEPGGKNIQYF.